The 25 T cell receptor beta chains given below trace back to one sample, sequenced in a study of T-cell memory formation after mild COVID-19. TCRdb passed the 5' RACE reads through MiXCR, listing each CDR3 protein once. The repertoire has 100,000 to 150,000 distinct CDR3 sequences, about a sixth of them found once; the top ten carry roughly 5.3%. Material: PBMCs or a T cell subset sorted from them (not recorded which). The receptors derive from a man between 18 and 35 years old who had mild COVID-19 (a few samples of this study predate the infection). Cell type and time point are not known.

The chain uses TRBV11-2 and TRBJ2-1; either TRBD1 or TRBD2 may fit D (5 bases each). V was pared by 5 bases and J by 7 bases, with 9 bases between. The CDR3 extends over 12 amino acids. Per germline, CDR1 SGHAT and CDR2 FQNNGV. The DNA of the CDR3 is TGTGCCAGCAGCCCGGGGCTAAATGAGCAGTTCTTC. Translated: CASSPGLNEQFF.

This clonotype was counted between two and nine times. The rearrangement uses TRBV7-3 and TRBJ2-3; 10 bases are shared with TRBD2. With V trimmed by 3 bases and J by 4 bases, 10 bases remained unmatched. Germline V CDR1 and CDR2: SGHTA, FQGTGA. The CDR3 has 17 residues. CDR3 nucleotides: TGTGCCAGCAGCTTCACCCCTAGCGGGGGAGGGCCAGATACGCAGTATTTT. Its translation: CASSFTPSGGGPDTQYF.

The sample holds a few counts of this clonotype. The genes are TRBV11-3 and TRBJ2-1; 10 bases map to TRBD2. Looked up from germline, CDR1 is SGHNT and CDR2 is YENEEA. With V trimmed by 0 bases and J by 10 bases, 6 bases remained unmatched. The length of the CDR3 is 15 residues. The CDR3 DNA reads TGTGCCAGCAGCTTAGACCCGGTGACTAGCGGGGAGCAGTTCTTC. This encodes CASSLDPVTSGEQFF. Full variable domain (rest looked up from reference TRBV11-3 and TRBJ2-1): EAGVVQSPRYKIIEKKQPVAFWCNPISGHNTLYWYLQNLGQGPELLIRYENEEAVDDSQLPKDRFSAERLKGVDSTLKIQPAELGDSAVYLCASSLDPVTSGEQFFGPGTRLTVL.

This clonotype was counted only a few times. The gene calls are TRBV7-9 and TRBJ1-5, with 9 bases that match TRBD1. Germline assignment: CDR1 SEHNR and CDR2 FQNEAQ (reference sequence). This CDR3 region has 15 residues. V trimming: 4 bases; J trimming: 7 bases; junction bases outside the gene matches: 8. The CDR3 DNA is TGTGCCAGCAGCTCGCCGGGACAGGGTGGCCAGCCCCAGCATTTT. It is translated as CASSSPGQGGQPQHF. Filled out from reference TRBV7-9 and TRBJ1-5, the complete variable domain reads DTGVSQNPRHKITKRGQNVTFRCDPISEHNRLYWYRQTLGQGPEFLTYFQNEAQLEKSRLLSDRFSAERPKGSFSTLEIQRTEQGDSAMYLCASSSPGQGGQPQHFGDGTRLSIL.

This clonotype has just a few counts. The chain combines TRBV11-2 with TRBJ1-4; D uncertain. The germline gives CDR1 SGHAT, CDR2 FQNNGV. V lost 4 bases and J lost 11, with 11 bases in between. CDR3 length equals 12 residues. CDR3 protein: CASSSPTGKLFF. CDR3 coding DNA: TGTGCCAGCAGCTCCCCGACGGGGAAACTGTTTTTT.

The chain uses TRBV11-3 and TRBJ2-2, with D possibly matching TRBD1 (6 bases). The V end was cut by 1 base, the J end by 5 bases, with 11 bases between. Germline V lookup: CDR1 SGHNT, CDR2 YENEEA. The CDR3 extends over 15 amino acids. CDR3 bases: TGTGCCAGCAGCTTAGGGGGGCCTGGGACCGGGGAGCTGTTTTTT. Its translation: CASSLGGPGTGELFF.

This clonotype was found many times. The gene calls are TRBV6-5 and TRBJ2-5; D remains unclear. The CDR3 is 12 amino acids. Germline assignment: CDR1 MNHEY and CDR2 SVGAGI. V was cut by 2 bases and J by 5 bases, with 6 bases left in between. The CDR3 reads CASSYGGETQYF. The CDR3 bases are TGTGCCAGCAGTTACGGTGGGGAGACCCAGTACTTC.

The chain has TRBV7-2 and TRBJ2-7; TRBD2 aligns across 8 bases. V was pared by 1 base and J by 3 bases, with 8 bases of the junction left unmatched. Germline V gives CDR1 SGHTA, CDR2 FQGNSA. This CDR3 is built from 16 residues. The CDR3 coding sequence is TGTGCCAGCAGCTTAGTCCGGGGGGGCCAGGACTACGAGCAGTACGTC. This codes for CASSLVRGGQDYEQYV.

A word on this clonotype: Because it lacks the conserved phenylalanine or tryptophan at the end, this CDR3 is likely a read error. V is TRBV5-1 and J is TRBJ1-2; D is unclear. The CDR3 consists of 17 residues. The germline V and J ends were trimmed by 4 bases and 8 bases, with 27 bases remaining between them. Germline V gene lookup returns CDR1 SGHRS and CDR2 YFSETQ. The CDR3 DNA follows: TGCGCCAGCAGCCACAGAATCGGGGTCGCCGCGCCCCTCGGCTACACCTTA. Amino acid sequence: CASSHRIGVAAPLGYTL.

This clonotype was detected only a few times. The V gene is TRBV12-3 or TRBV12-4, the J gene TRBJ2-5; D is uncertain. This CDR3 has 13 amino acids. Between the trimmed V and J ends, which lost 3 bases and 8 bases, there was a span of 13 bases. The CDR3 region is CASSLAPGFTQYF. CDR3 nucleotides: TGTGCCAGCAGTTTGGCTCCTGGGTTTACCCAGTACTTC.

The V and J genes are TRBV20-1 and TRBJ1-1, with 9 bases identical to TRBD1. Germline V gives CDR1 DFQATT, CDR2 SNEGSKA (reference sequence). V was pared by 3 bases and J by 2 bases, with 4 bases of the junction left unmatched. The CDR3 length is 14 residues. CDR3 region: CSARDRGINTEAFF. The CDR3 nucleotides read TGCAGTGCTAGGGACAGGGGAATAAACACTGAAGCTTTCTTT.

The rearrangement joins TRBV7-3 to TRBJ2-3; D is unresolved. From germline, CDR1 is SGHTA and CDR2 FQGTGA. This CDR3 has 12 amino acids. V lost 2 bases and J lost 6, with 6 bases in between. CDR3 in DNA: TGTGCCAGCAGCTTATACGGTGATACGCAGTATTTT. Protein: CASSLYGDTQYF.

This clonotype was seen a handful of times. The J gene is TRBJ2-5, the V gene TRBV6-6; 10 bases fit TRBD1. From germline, CDR1 is MNHNY and CDR2 SVGAGI (reference sequence). J lost 5 bases, V lost 2 bases, and 2 bases had no gene match. The CDR3 is 14 residues long. This chain's CDR3 is CASSYGTGVETQYF. The CDR3 DNA reads TGTGCCAGCAGTTACGGGACAGGGGTCGAGACCCAGTACTTC.

This clonotype came up a few times. J is TRBJ1-6 and V is TRBV5-4, with D tentatively TRBD1 (6 bases). The CDR3 is made up of 13 amino acids. Deletions cut 5 bases from V and 8 bases from J, with 11 bases between. CDR1 SGHNT and CDR2 YYREEE come from the germline V gene (reference sequence). The CDR3 DNA reads as TGTGCCAGCAGTCAGAACAGGGATTCACCCCTCCACTTT. The encoded protein is CASSQNRDSPLHF.

Only a few counts were recorded for this clonotype. The chain has TRBV7-2 and TRBJ1-1; D remains ambiguous. CDR1 and CDR2 (germline): SGHTA, FQGNSA. V was pared by 5 bases and J by 6 bases, with 13 bases between. There are 13 residues in the CDR3. In DNA, the CDR3 is TGTGCCAGCAGCCACACCTATGGGCCTGAAGCTTTCTTT. This codes for CASSHTYGPEAFF.

The chain joins TRBV7-3 to TRBJ1-2; 9 bases match TRBD1. Losses at the gene ends were 6 bases for V and 4 bases for J; bases not matched to a gene: 6. Germline CDR1 SGHTA, CDR2 FQGTGA. The CDR3 extends over 14 amino acids. DNA of the CDR3: TGTGCCAGCAGTTCACAGGGGGCAGGCTATGGCTACACCTTC. It specifies CASSSQGAGYGYTF.

This sequence joins TRBV4-1 and TRBJ2-3; possible D gene TRBD2, 5 bases. Germline V CDR1 and CDR2: MGHRA, YSYEKL. CDR3 size: 17 residues. V was clipped by 4 bases and J by 6 bases, with 23 bases between them. This CDR3 reads CASSLWPDLPSPDTQYF. CDR3 coding DNA: TGCGCCAGCAGCCTGTGGCCGGACTTACCATCACCCGATACGCAGTATTTT.

The V call is TRBV9, the J call TRBJ2-2, with D perhaps TRBD1 (5 bases). The CDR3 spans 16 residues. CDR1 and CDR2 (germline): SGDLS, YYNGEE. V dropped 1 base and J dropped 0 bases, with 10 bases sitting between them. The CDR3 loop reads CASSVRGRANTGELFF. The CDR3 DNA sequence: TGTGCCAGCAGCGTACGAGGCAGGGCGAACACCGGGGAGCTGTTTTTT.

V gene TRBV20-1 combines with J gene TRBJ1-5, with D possibly being TRBD1 (6 bases). Germline-derived CDR1 and CDR2 are DFQATT and SNEGSKA (reference sequence). CDR3 size: 12 residues. The V and J ends lost 8 bases and 9 bases respectively, with 17 bases between them. The CDR3 nucleotides read TGCAGTTCTGACGGGGGCGTTGGGCCCCAGCATTTT. It encodes CSSDGGVGPQHF.

This chain links TRBV21-1 with TRBJ2-7. TRBV21-1 is a listed pseudogene. This CDR3 spans 9 amino acids. CDR3 sequence reads: CASSKGRGV. DNA of the CDR3: TGTGCCAGCAGCAAAGGGCGAGGCGTC.

This clonotype was counted many times. The V and J genes are TRBV12-3 or TRBV12-4 and TRBJ2-7; possible D gene TRBD2, 5 bases. V was trimmed by 5 bases and J by 1 base, leaving 18 bases between them. The CDR3 totals 16 residues. The CDR3 DNA reads as TGTGCCAGCAGTCACTCTCGGGGAGAGGAGTCCTACGAGCAGTACTTC. This gives the protein CASSHSRGEESYEQYF.

V usage is TRBV5-4 and J usage is TRBJ1-4; D might be TRBD1 (5 bases). CDR3 length: 14 residues. V lost 4 bases and J 1 base, leaving 8 bases between the germline ends. Germline V gene lookup returns CDR1 SGHNT and CDR2 YYREEE (reference sequence). This chain's CDR3 is CASSITGTNEKLFF. CDR3 coding DNA: TGTGCCAGCAGCATTACAGGAACTAATGAAAAACTGTTTTTT.

This clonotype appeared a few times. The chain has TRBV7-9 and TRBJ1-3; D is ambiguous. V was pared by 8 bases and J by 1 base, with 9 bases between. Germline V CDR1 and CDR2: SEHNR, FQNEAQ (reference sequence). CDR3 length: 13 residues. The CDR3 region is CASDRDSGNTIYF. In DNA, the CDR3 is TGTGCCAGCGATAGGGATTCTGGAAACACCATATATTTT. The full variable domain, completed using reference TRBV7-9 and TRBJ1-3, is DTGVSQNPRHKITKRGQNVTFRCDPISEHNRLYWYRQTLGQGPEFLTYFQNEAQLEKSRLLSDRFSAERPKGSFSTLEIQRTEQGDSAMYLCASDRDSGNTIYFGEGSWLTVV.

V gene TRBV7-9 combines with J gene TRBJ2-5; D unclear. Germline V gene lookup returns CDR1 SEHNR and CDR2 FQNEAQ (reference sequence). The ends were cut back, 3 bases at V and 3 bases at J, with 14 bases in the middle. The CDR3 spans 15 residues. The DNA of the CDR3 is TGTGCCAGCAGCTTGTCGGACCTGGTGGAAGAGACCCAGTACTTC. Encoded protein: CASSLSDLVEETQYF.

This clonotype was counted a few times. This sequence joins TRBV7-6 and TRBJ1-1, with D uncertain. V shed 4 bases and J shed 11 bases, with 20 bases lying between them. This CDR3 is 14 amino acids long. Per germline, CDR1 SGHVS and CDR2 FNYEAQ. The DNA for the CDR3 is TGTGCCAGCAGCTCAACCGTCCCTCCTTATTGGGCTTTCTTT. It is translated as CASSSTVPPYWAFF.